One sample yielded the 12 T cell receptor beta chains listed below, sequenced in a study of vaccination and CD4 T cells after COVID-19. The Oncomine TCR Beta short-read assay was applied to DNA of cultured CD4+ T cells. TCRdb reprocessed the PCR reads via MiXCR and lists one record per CDR3 protein. The table lists some 7,000 distinct CDR3 sequences, under 30% of them singletons. Which antigens these TCRs recognize remains unknown. Treatment specified: roughly 10-day PBMC culture with coronavirus spike peptide pools or control peptides (ViraFEST assay). The collection of CD4+ T cells from the unexposed donor took place before the COVID-19 pandemic (2011-2018). The sample comprised CD4+ T cells from blood, cultured in vitro. The receptors originated from a human donor in good health.

This clonotype was seen a few times. The rearrangement joins TRBV6-1 to TRBJ2-2; maybe TRBD2 (5 bases). The CDR3 has 15 residues. V lost 4 bases, J lost 2 bases, and 11 bases lay in between. Germline assignment: CDR1 MNHNS and CDR2 SASEGT. CDR3 DNA: TGTGCCAGCAGTGCCCGGGGTCCAAACACCGGGGAGCTGTTTTTT. It codes for CASSARGPNTGELFF.

This chain joins TRBV30 and TRBJ1-1; perhaps TRBD1 as D (5 bases). The germline V and J ends were trimmed by 6 bases and 2 bases, with 13 bases remaining between them. The CDR3 has 13 amino acids. Germline CDR1 reads GTSNPN; CDR2 reads SVGIG (reference sequence). CDR3 in DNA: TGTGCCTGCCCGGGACCGAGAAACACTGAAGCTTTCTTT. As protein: CACPGPRNTEAFF.

By its share, this clonotype is medium-sized. The chain carries TRBV6-1 and TRBJ1-2; unclear D gene. V was cut by 6 bases and J by 8 bases, with 16 bases left in between. Germline V gene lookup returns CDR1 MNHNS and CDR2 SASEGT. This CDR3 contains 13 residues. The CDR3 DNA reads as TGTGCCAGCAGCAACGGGCCTACCGGGGGCTACACCTTC. Translated, it gives CASSNGPTGGYTF.

A word on this clonotype: The germline gene is not matched at one end of the junction; a read error may be the cause. The rearrangement joins TRBV20-1 to TRBJ1-4, with D perhaps matching TRBD1 (5 bases). The CDR3 runs 14 residues. The germline CDR1 and CDR2 sequences are DFQATT and SNEGSKA (reference sequence). Here the CDR3 reads CSGRDGTANEKLFF. In nucleotides, the CDR3 is TGCAGTGGTAGAGACGGGACGGCTAATGAAAAACTGTTTTTT.

In this sample, this clonotype turned up a few times. The chain joins TRBV6-4 to TRBJ2-3; D unclear. Per germline, CDR1 MRHNA and CDR2 SNTAGT. CDR3 length equals 11 residues. Trimming cost V 5 bases and J 4 bases, with 4 bases left between them. The CDR3: CASSLADTQYF. The CDR3 coding sequence is TGTGCCAGCAGTCTGGCAGATACGCAGTATTTT.

This clonotype was counted only a few times. The rearrangement joins TRBV27 to TRBJ1-1, with D tentatively TRBD1 (5 bases). The CDR3 has 11 residues. Germline V CDR1 and CDR2: MNHEY, SMNVEV (reference sequence). The V gene lost 6 bases and the J gene lost 6 bases, with 8 bases spanning the gap. Here the CDR3 reads CASRGAAEAFF. The CDR3 nucleotides read TGTGCCAGCAGAGGGGCAGCTGAAGCTTTCTTT.

This sequence joins TRBV27 and TRBJ2-6; D unclear. CDR1 and CDR2 from the germline V gene are MNHEY and SMNVEV (reference sequence). This CDR3 is built from 16 residues. The V and J ends lost 1 base and 2 bases respectively, with 9 bases between them. CDR3 region: CASSLWGSPGANVLTF. CDR3 nucleotide sequence: TGTGCCAGCAGTTTATGGGGTAGCCCTGGGGCCAACGTCCTGACTTTC.

The gene calls are TRBV18 and TRBJ1-1; 8 nucleotides line up with TRBD1. Germline lookup yields CDR1 KGHSH and CDR2 LQKENI. The V gene end was trimmed by 3 bases and the J gene end by 5 bases; junction bases not matched to a gene: 8. The CDR3 sequence is 15 residues long. The CDR3 reads CASSPSLQGGTEAFF. The CDR3 bases are TGTGCCAGCTCACCGTCGTTACAGGGGGGAACTGAAGCTTTCTTT.

This clonotype was detected a few times. The CDR3 loop reads CTSRKRDRANQPQHF. The CDR3 nucleotides read TGCACGAGCAGGAAGAGGGATAGGGCCAATCAGCCCCAGCATTTT. The chain uses TRBV1 and TRBJ1-5; the table's D gene call, TRBD1, was not cross checked with the DNA. TRBV1 is recorded as a pseudogene. This CDR3 has 15 amino acids.

The chain couples TRBV6-1 to TRBJ1-1; D is ambiguous. Per the germline V gene, CDR1 is MNHNS and CDR2 is SASEGT. This CDR3 region has 13 residues. Between the trimmed V and J ends, which lost 1 base and 11 bases, there was a span of 14 bases. CDR3 sequence reads: CASSEELQTTAFF. The CDR3 region has the DNA TGTGCCAGCAGTGAAGAACTTCAAACCACCGCTTTCTTT.

The chain recombines TRBV21-1 with TRBJ1-6; the table's D gene call, TRBD1, was not cross checked with the DNA. TRBV21-1 is annotated as a pseudogene. The CDR3 has 18 amino acids. The CDR3 loop reads CASSLFDRGGFRGSPLHF. The CDR3 region has the DNA TGTGCCAGCAGCCTATTCGACAGGGGAGGATTTCGAGGATCACCCCTCCACTTT.

The chain carries TRBV5-1 and TRBJ1-2; 9 bases map to TRBD1. The CDR3 consists of 16 residues. Germline assignment: CDR1 SGHRS and CDR2 YFSETQ. J gave up 8 bases and V 4 bases, and 15 bases lay outside the gene matches. DNA for the CDR3: TGCGCCAGCAGCAGGACCGGGACAGGGTTAGTTCTGGGCTACACCTTC. Translated: CASSRTGTGLVLGYTF.